This TCR beta chain was identified in a study of cytotoxic CD8 clonotypes in ibrutinib-treated CLL. Study-wide background: Some 24 partial and 2 complete responses; at median about 63 months, around 14 remitted, about twelve progressed. Regarding the study as a whole: Exceeding age-matched healthy donors, baseline clonality also tracked the counts of circulating CD8+ T cells.

Concerning this clone: Its cognate antigen is unknown.

Some clones are missing from TCRdb's copy, which holds only in-frame ones; the method was immunoSEQ multiplex PCR. Of about 130,000 clones in the sample, around three quarters were seen once. Sequencing used PBMCs, obtained after 12 months of ibrutinib treatment. The receptor was isolated from a human donor with chronic lymphocytic leukemia.

DNA of the CDR3: TGTGCCAGTAGATGGGGAGGCAACGCGAACACTGAAGCTTTCTTT. Translation gives CASRWGGNANTEAFF. The genes are TRBV19 and TRBJ1-1; D not resolved. V lost 6 bases and J lost 1, with 15 bases in between. The CDR3 length is 15 residues. Germline V gene sequence: CDR1 LNHDA, CDR2 SQIVND (reference sequence).